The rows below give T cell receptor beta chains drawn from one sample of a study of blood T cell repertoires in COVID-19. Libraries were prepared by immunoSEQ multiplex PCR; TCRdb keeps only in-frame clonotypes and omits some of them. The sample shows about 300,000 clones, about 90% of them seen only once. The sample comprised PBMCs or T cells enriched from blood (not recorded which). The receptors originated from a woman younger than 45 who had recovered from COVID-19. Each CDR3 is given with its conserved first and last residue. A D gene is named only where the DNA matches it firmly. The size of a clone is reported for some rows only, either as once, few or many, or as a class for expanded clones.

CDR3nt: TGTGCCACTCAGACGGCAGCGAACTATGGCTACACCTTC
CDR3aa: CATQTAANYGYTF
d_gene: .
abundance: .
v_gene: TRBV6-5
j_gene: TRBJ1-2

CDR3nt: TGTGCCAGTAGTATACGGGTGAAGGCTGGAAACACCATATATTTT
CDR3aa: CASSIRVKAGNTIYF
d_gene: .
abundance: .
v_gene: TRBV19
j_gene: TRBJ1-3

CDR3nt: TGCGCCAGCAGCCCCGGGACAGTCTACGAGCAGTACTTC
CDR3aa: CASSPGTVYEQYF
d_gene: TRBD1
abundance: .
v_gene: TRBV5-1
j_gene: TRBJ2-7

CDR3nt: TGTGCCAGCAGCCCCGGGACAGGGGTGTCAGAGACCCAGTACTTC
CDR3aa: CASSPGTGVSETQYF
d_gene: TRBD1
abundance: .
v_gene: TRBV9
j_gene: TRBJ2-5

CDR3nt: TGTGCCAGCAGTGAAGACTGGCGGGGTAATGAGCAGTTCTTC
CDR3aa: CASSEDWRGNEQFF
d_gene: .
abundance: .
v_gene: TRBV6-1
j_gene: TRBJ2-1

CDR3nt: TGTGCCAGCAGCGTAGGACTGGGCTACACCTTC
CDR3aa: CASSVGLGYTF
d_gene: .
abundance: .
v_gene: TRBV9
j_gene: TRBJ1-2

CDR3nt: TGCGCCAGCAGCGGCCCAGGTACCTACGAGCAGTACTTC
CDR3aa: CASSGPGTYEQYF
d_gene: .
abundance: .
v_gene: TRBV5-1
j_gene: TRBJ2-7

CDR3nt: TGCGCCAGCAGCCAAATCCTCGGGGAGGGCTATGGCTACACCTTC
CDR3aa: CASSQILGEGYGYTF
d_gene: .
abundance: .
v_gene: TRBV4-3
j_gene: TRBJ1-2

CDR3nt: TGTGCCAGCTCACCTGGACAGGGGGCTTTAGGGTATGAGCAGTTCTTC
CDR3aa: CASSPGQGALGYEQFF
d_gene: TRBD1
abundance: .
v_gene: TRBV18
j_gene: TRBJ2-1

CDR3nt: TGCAGCGTTACGCCCGGGACAGGGATCAATCAGCCCCAGCATTTT
CDR3aa: CSVTPGTGINQPQHF
d_gene: TRBD1
abundance: .
v_gene: TRBV29-1
j_gene: TRBJ1-5

CDR3nt: TGTGCCAGCAGCCCACAGGGTGTAGATCCTGAAGCTTTCTTT
CDR3aa: CASSPQGVDPEAFF
d_gene: .
abundance: .
v_gene: TRBV5-6
j_gene: TRBJ1-1

CDR3nt: TGTGCCAGCAGCGTAGGGACTACCTATGGCTACACCTTC
CDR3aa: CASSVGTTYGYTF
d_gene: .
abundance: .
v_gene: TRBV9
j_gene: TRBJ1-2

CDR3nt: TGTGCCAGCAGTGACCCGGCAGGGGTTGGCTACACCTTC
CDR3aa: CASSDPAGVGYTF
d_gene: .
abundance: .
v_gene: TRBV25-1
j_gene: TRBJ1-2

CDR3nt: TGTGCCAGCAGCTCCTCTCCTCCAGGGATTGGCAATCAGCCCCAGCATTTT
CDR3aa: CASSSSPPGIGNQPQHF
d_gene: .
abundance: .
v_gene: TRBV7-9
j_gene: TRBJ1-5

CDR3nt: TGTGCCAGCAGACTACAGGGCCGCACAGATACGCAGTATTTT
CDR3aa: CASRLQGRTDTQYF
d_gene: .
abundance: few
v_gene: TRBV2
j_gene: TRBJ2-3

CDR3nt: TGTGCCAGCAGTCTATCACTCGTTAGGAGGGCGGACACTGAAGCTTTCTTT
CDR3aa: CASSLSLVRRADTEAFF
d_gene: .
abundance: .
v_gene: TRBV6-6
j_gene: TRBJ1-1

CDR3nt: TGCGCCAGCAGCCAAGAAGACAGCTTACTTGGCTACACCTTC
CDR3aa: CASSQEDSLLGYTF
d_gene: .
abundance: .
v_gene: TRBV4-1
j_gene: TRBJ1-2

CDR3nt: TGTGCCAGCAGCCACACCCCACCCGGGGCCGGGGAGCTGTTTTTT
CDR3aa: CASSHTPPGAGELFF
d_gene: .
abundance: .
v_gene: TRBV3-1/TRBV3-2
j_gene: TRBJ2-2

CDR3nt: TGTGCCTGGACAGGGAACACCGGGGAGCTGTTTTTT
CDR3aa: CAWTGNTGELFF
d_gene: .
abundance: .
v_gene: TRBV30
j_gene: TRBJ2-2

CDR3nt: TGTGCCTGGACCACGGGACAGGGAAGGGCCGGGGAGCTGTTTTTT
CDR3aa: CAWTTGQGRAGELFF
d_gene: TRBD1
abundance: .
v_gene: TRBV30
j_gene: TRBJ2-2

CDR3nt: TGTGCCAGCACGACAGGGAGCCCTGAAAAACTGTTTTTT
CDR3aa: CASTTGSPEKLFF
d_gene: TRBD1
abundance: once
v_gene: TRBV2
j_gene: TRBJ1-4

CDR3nt: TGCGCCAGCAGCCAAGGGCCGCACCTGAACACTGAAGCTTTCTTT
CDR3aa: CASSQGPHLNTEAFF
d_gene: .
abundance: .
v_gene: TRBV4-1
j_gene: TRBJ1-1

CDR3nt: TGTGCCAGTAGGGGGACAGGGAACACCGGGGAGCTGTTTTTT
CDR3aa: CASRGTGNTGELFF
d_gene: TRBD1
abundance: .
v_gene: TRBV19
j_gene: TRBJ2-2

CDR3nt: TGTGCCAGTAGTATCCATCCCGGACTCTCTGGAAACACCATATATTTT
CDR3aa: CASSIHPGLSGNTIYF
d_gene: .
abundance: .
v_gene: TRBV19
j_gene: TRBJ1-3

CDR3nt: TGTGCCTCCCATAATGCGGGGGGGGCCCATAACGAGCAGTTCTTC
CDR3aa: CASHNAGGAHNEQFF
d_gene: TRBD2
abundance: .
v_gene: TRBV30
j_gene: TRBJ2-1

CDR3nt: TGTGCCAGCACCACTCGGGGGGCGGGCACCGGGGAGCTGTTTTTT
CDR3aa: CASTTRGAGTGELFF
d_gene: .
abundance: once
v_gene: TRBV6-5
j_gene: TRBJ2-2

CDR3nt: TGTGCCAGCAGTCGGGATGCCGGGGAGCTGTTTTTT
CDR3aa: CASSRDAGELFF
d_gene: .
abundance: .
v_gene: TRBV7-2
j_gene: TRBJ2-2

CDR3nt: TGTGCCAGCAGAGAGACAGGAGGCTACACCTTC
CDR3aa: CASRETGGYTF
d_gene: .
abundance: .
v_gene: TRBV6-5
j_gene: TRBJ1-2

CDR3nt: TGCGCCAGCAGCTACCGGACAGGGACGACCTACGAGCAGTACTTC
CDR3aa: CASSYRTGTTYEQYF
d_gene: TRBD1
abundance: .
v_gene: TRBV5-1
j_gene: TRBJ2-7

CDR3nt: TGTGCCAGCAGCCAACAACAGGGGACAGATACGCAGTATTTT
CDR3aa: CASSQQQGTDTQYF
d_gene: TRBD1
abundance: few
v_gene: TRBV14
j_gene: TRBJ2-3

CDR3nt: TGTGCCATCAGTGGGACCGGGAGCGCCTACGAGCAGTACTTC
CDR3aa: CAISGTGSAYEQYF
d_gene: .
abundance: few
v_gene: TRBV10-3
j_gene: TRBJ2-7

CDR3nt: TGCGCCAGCACCACGTCAACAGGGGCTCGGGAAGGCTACACCTTC
CDR3aa: CASTTSTGAREGYTF
d_gene: TRBD1
abundance: .
v_gene: TRBV5-1
j_gene: TRBJ1-2

CDR3nt: TGTGCCAGCAGCCTAGCAGGGGGCACAGATACGCAGTATTTT
CDR3aa: CASSLAGGTDTQYF
d_gene: .
abundance: .
v_gene: TRBV3-1/TRBV3-2
j_gene: TRBJ2-3

CDR3nt: TGTGCCTGGGCGACAGGGGGCGATCAGCCCCAGCATTTT
CDR3aa: CAWATGGDQPQHF
d_gene: TRBD1
abundance: .
v_gene: TRBV30
j_gene: TRBJ1-5

CDR3nt: TGTGCCAGCAGCCGTGCGGGGGGGGAGCTGTTTTTT
CDR3aa: CASSRAGGELFF
d_gene: .
abundance: .
v_gene: TRBV28
j_gene: TRBJ2-2

CDR3nt: TGTGCCAGCAGCTCCAATTTCGGGGAGCTGTTTTTT
CDR3aa: CASSSNFGELFF
d_gene: .
abundance: once
v_gene: TRBV7-9
j_gene: TRBJ2-2

CDR3nt: TGTGCCATCAGTGAATCCGATCAGCCCCAGCATTTT
CDR3aa: CAISESDQPQHF
d_gene: .
abundance: .
v_gene: TRBV10-3
j_gene: TRBJ1-5

CDR3nt: TGTGCCAGTAGTCTCCAGCGGACGAAGAACACTGAAGCTTTCTTT
CDR3aa: CASSLQRTKNTEAFF
d_gene: .
abundance: .
v_gene: TRBV19
j_gene: TRBJ1-1

CDR3nt: TGTGCCACTAAGGAGGGACCAACCTACAATGAGCAGTTCTTC
CDR3aa: CATKEGPTYNEQFF
d_gene: .
abundance: few
v_gene: TRBV18
j_gene: TRBJ2-1

CDR3nt: TGCGCCAGCAGCTCCGGGACAGTGGGGGGTGAAAAACTGTTTTTT
CDR3aa: CASSSGTVGGEKLFF
d_gene: TRBD1
abundance: .
v_gene: TRBV5-1
j_gene: TRBJ1-4

CDR3nt: TGCGCCAGCAGTGAATCTTCCCGAAACACCATATATTTT
CDR3aa: CASSESSRNTIYF
d_gene: .
abundance: .
v_gene: TRBV10-2
j_gene: TRBJ1-3

CDR3nt: TGCGCCAGCAGCTTGAGGGGTGGGAATTCACCCCTCCACTTT
CDR3aa: CASSLRGGNSPLHF
d_gene: .
abundance: few
v_gene: TRBV5-1
j_gene: TRBJ1-6

CDR3nt: TGTGCCAGCAGCCGGGGAGAAAACTACAATGAGCAGTTCTTC
CDR3aa: CASSRGENYNEQFF
d_gene: .
abundance: once
v_gene: TRBV5-4
j_gene: TRBJ2-1

CDR3nt: TGTGCCAGCAGTGGACAGGGGTTCACTGAAGCTTTCTTT
CDR3aa: CASSGQGFTEAFF
d_gene: TRBD1
abundance: .
v_gene: TRBV12-3/TRBV12-4
j_gene: TRBJ1-1

CDR3nt: TGTGCCTGGAGGGGGGGTCGCGGGCCTTTGTCGGGGAGTAACTATGGCTACACCTTC
CDR3aa: CAWRGGRGPLSGSNYGYTF
d_gene: .
abundance: .
v_gene: TRBV30
j_gene: TRBJ1-2

CDR3nt: TGTGCCACCAGCAGAGCCCCGACAGGGGGGGAAAAACTGTTTTTT
CDR3aa: CATSRAPTGGEKLFF
d_gene: TRBD1
abundance: .
v_gene: TRBV15
j_gene: TRBJ1-4

CDR3nt: TGTGCCAGTAGTATAGTAGGGGGACGTCCCGTTCAGGGCTACACCTTC
CDR3aa: CASSIVGGRPVQGYTF
d_gene: .
abundance: .
v_gene: TRBV19
j_gene: TRBJ1-2